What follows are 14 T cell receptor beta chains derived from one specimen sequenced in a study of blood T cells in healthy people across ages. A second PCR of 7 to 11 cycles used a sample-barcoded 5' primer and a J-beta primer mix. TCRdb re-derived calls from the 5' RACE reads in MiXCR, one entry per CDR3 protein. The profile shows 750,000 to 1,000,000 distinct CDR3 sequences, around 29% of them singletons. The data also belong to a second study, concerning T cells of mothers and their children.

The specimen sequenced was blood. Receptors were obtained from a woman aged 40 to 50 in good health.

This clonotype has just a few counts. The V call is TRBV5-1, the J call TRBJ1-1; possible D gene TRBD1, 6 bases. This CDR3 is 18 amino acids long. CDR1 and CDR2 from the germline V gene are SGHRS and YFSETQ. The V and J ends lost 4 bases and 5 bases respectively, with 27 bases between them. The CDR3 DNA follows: TGCGCCAGCAGCGGGTACCCGGATGGGGGGGTCAGGGGAACTGAAGCTTTCTTT. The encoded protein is CASSGYPDGGVRGTEAFF. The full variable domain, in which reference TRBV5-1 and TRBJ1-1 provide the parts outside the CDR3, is KAGVTQTPRYLIKTRGQQVTLSCSPISGHRSVSWYQQTPGQGLQFLFEYFSETQRNKGNFPGRFSGRQFSNSRSEMNVSTLELGDSALYLCASSGYPDGGVRGTEAFFGQGTRLTVV.

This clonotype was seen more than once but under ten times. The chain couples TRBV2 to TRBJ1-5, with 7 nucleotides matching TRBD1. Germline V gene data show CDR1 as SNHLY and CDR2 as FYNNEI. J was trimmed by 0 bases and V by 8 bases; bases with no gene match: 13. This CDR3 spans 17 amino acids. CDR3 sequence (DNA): TGTGCCAGCCATCTGACAGGGTCGGGTCTTAGCAATCAGCCCCAGCATTTT. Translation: CASHLTGSGLSNQPQHF.

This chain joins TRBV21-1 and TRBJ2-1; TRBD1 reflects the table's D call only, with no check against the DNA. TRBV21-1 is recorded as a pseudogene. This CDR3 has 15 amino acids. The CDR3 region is CASSPRTAGIRGQFF. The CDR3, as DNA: TGTGCCAGCAGCCCCCGGACAGCGGGGATACGTGGGCAGTTCTTC.

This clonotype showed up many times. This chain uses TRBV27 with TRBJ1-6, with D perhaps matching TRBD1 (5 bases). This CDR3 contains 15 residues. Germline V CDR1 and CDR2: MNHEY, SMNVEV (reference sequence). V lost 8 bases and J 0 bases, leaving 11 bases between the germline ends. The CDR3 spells CASGATRSYNSPLHF. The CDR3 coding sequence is TGTGCCAGCGGGGCGACACGCTCCTATAATTCACCCCTCCACTTT.

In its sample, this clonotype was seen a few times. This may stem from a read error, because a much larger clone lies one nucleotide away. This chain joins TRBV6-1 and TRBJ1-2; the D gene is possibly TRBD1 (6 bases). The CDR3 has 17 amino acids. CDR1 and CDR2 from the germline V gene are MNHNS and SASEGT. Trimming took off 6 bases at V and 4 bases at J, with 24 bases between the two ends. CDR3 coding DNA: TGTGCCAGCAGAGGCCCCTCGGGGGGGGCCCCCCTCTATGGCTACACCTTC. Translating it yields CASRGPSGGAPLYGYTF.

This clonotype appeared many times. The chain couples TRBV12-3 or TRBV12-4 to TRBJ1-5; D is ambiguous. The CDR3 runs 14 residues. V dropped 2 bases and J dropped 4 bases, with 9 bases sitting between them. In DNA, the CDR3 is TGTGCCAGCAGTTTATCGCGGGATAATCAGCCCCAGCATTTT. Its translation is CASSLSRDNQPQHF.

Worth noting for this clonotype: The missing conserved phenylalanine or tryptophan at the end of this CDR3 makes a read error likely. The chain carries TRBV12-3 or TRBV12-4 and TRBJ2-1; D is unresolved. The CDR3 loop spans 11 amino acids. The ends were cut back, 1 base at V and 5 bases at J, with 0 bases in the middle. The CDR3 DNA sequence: TGTGCCAGCAGTTTAGACAATGAGCAGTTCGTC. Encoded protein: CASSLDNEQFV.

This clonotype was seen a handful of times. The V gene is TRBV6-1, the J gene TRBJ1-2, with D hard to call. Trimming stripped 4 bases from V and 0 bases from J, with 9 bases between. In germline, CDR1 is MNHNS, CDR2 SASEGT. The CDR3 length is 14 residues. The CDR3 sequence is CASSGERTNYGYTF. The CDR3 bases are TGTGCCAGCAGTGGGGAGAGGACTAACTATGGCTACACCTTC.

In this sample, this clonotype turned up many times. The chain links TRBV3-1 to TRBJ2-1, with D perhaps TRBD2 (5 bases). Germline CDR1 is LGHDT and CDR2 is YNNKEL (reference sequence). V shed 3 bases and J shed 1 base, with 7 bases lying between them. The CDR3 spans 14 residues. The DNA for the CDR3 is TGTGCCAGCAGCCAGGACTTTTCCTACAATGAGCAGTTCTTC. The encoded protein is CASSQDFSYNEQFF.

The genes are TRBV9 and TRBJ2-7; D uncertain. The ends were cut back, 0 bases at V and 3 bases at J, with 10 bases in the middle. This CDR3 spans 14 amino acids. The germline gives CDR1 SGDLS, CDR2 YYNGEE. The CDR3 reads CASSVGQDGYEQYF. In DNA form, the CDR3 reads TGTGCCAGCAGCGTAGGTCAGGATGGCTACGAGCAGTACTTC.

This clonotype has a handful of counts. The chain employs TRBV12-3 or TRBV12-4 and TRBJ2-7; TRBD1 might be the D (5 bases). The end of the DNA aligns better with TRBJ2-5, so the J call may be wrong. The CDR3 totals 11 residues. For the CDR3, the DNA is TGTGCCAGCAGTGTGCAGGGGACCCAGTACTTC. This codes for CASSVQGTQYF.

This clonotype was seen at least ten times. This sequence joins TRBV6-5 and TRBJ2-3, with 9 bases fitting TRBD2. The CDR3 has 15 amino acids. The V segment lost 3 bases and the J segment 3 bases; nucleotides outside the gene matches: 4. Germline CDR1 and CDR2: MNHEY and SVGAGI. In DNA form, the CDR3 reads TGTGCCAGCAGTTATGGGACTAGCAGAACAGATACGCAGTATTTT. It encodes CASSYGTSRTDTQYF.

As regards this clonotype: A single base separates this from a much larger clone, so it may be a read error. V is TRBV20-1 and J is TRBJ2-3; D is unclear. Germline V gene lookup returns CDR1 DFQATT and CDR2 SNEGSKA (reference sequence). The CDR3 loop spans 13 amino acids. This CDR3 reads CNARGRSAYTQYF. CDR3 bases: TGCAATGCTAGAGGTCGGAGCGCGTATACGCAGTATTTT.

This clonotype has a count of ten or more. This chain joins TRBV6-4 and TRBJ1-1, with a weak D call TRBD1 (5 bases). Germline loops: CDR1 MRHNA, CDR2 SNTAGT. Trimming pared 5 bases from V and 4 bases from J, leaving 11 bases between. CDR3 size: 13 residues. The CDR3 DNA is TGTGCCAGCAGTCAAGGGGTAGGCACTGAAGCTTTCTTT. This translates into CASSQGVGTEAFF.